This is a list of T cell receptor beta chains from one sample in a study of cytomegalovirus exposure and HLA in healthy donors. Sequencing was performed with immunoSEQ multiplex PCR; in TCRdb, only in-frame clones are kept and a portion is missing. The table has around 150,000 clones, approximately 87% seen once. The specimen was PBMCs. These receptors all stem from a man aged 35-49 years in good health and CMV-seronegative. The CDR3 runs from the conserved cysteine through the conserved F or W. The order of the fields is D gene, clone size, J gene, V gene, CDR3 protein, CDR3 DNA. A D gene is named only where the DNA matches it firmly. A clone size is listed for some rows: how often the clone was seen (once, few, many), or a class if it is expanded.

TRBD2 | NA | TRBJ2-7 | TRBV30 | CAWGASGIYEQYF | TGTGCCTGGGGTGCTAGCGGGATCTACGAGCAGTACTTC
NA | NA | TRBJ1-6 | TRBV5-8 | CASSSGQRGSPLHF | TGTGCCAGCAGCTCAGGCCAAAGGGGTTCACCCCTCCACTTT
NA | once | TRBJ1-3 | TRBV28 | CASSLAGGNTIYF | TGTGCCAGCAGCCTAGCTGGGGGAAACACCATATATTTT
TRBD1 | NA | TRBJ2-7 | TRBV5-1 | CASSVGQGVIEQYF | TGCGCCAGCAGCGTGGGACAGGGGGTAATTGAGCAGTACTTC
NA | NA | TRBJ2-1 | TRBV11-2 | CASSPLGQNEQFF | TGTGCCAGCAGCCCCCTCGGACAGAATGAGCAGTTCTTC
TRBD2 | few | TRBJ2-1 | TRBV7-9 | CASSGRLAEHNEQFF | TGTGCCAGCAGCGGCCGACTAGCGGAGCACAATGAGCAGTTCTTC
NA | NA | TRBJ1-1 | TRBV25-1 | CASSAYNTEAFF | TGTGCCAGCAGTGCCTATAACACTGAAGCTTTCTTT
NA | NA | TRBJ2-1 | TRBV6-6 | CASSYSVLNEQFF | TGTGCCAGCAGTTACTCCGTTCTCAATGAGCAGTTCTTC
TRBD2 | NA | TRBJ2-5 | TRBV5-1 | CASSSGGAGETQYF | TGCGCCAGCAGTAGCGGGGGGGCGGGAGAGACCCAGTACTTC
NA | few | TRBJ1-3 | TRBV30 | CAWSLGALSGNTIYF | TGTGCCTGGAGTTTGGGAGCCCTGTCTGGAAACACCATATATTTT
NA | NA | TRBJ2-2 | TRBV5-1 | CASRGGGVPNTGELFF | TGCGCCAGCAGAGGAGGAGGGGTCCCGAACACCGGGGAGCTGTTTTTT
NA | NA | TRBJ1-5 | TRBV2 | CASSGSVAIQPQHF | TGTGCCAGCAGTGGGTCTGTGGCAATCCAGCCCCAGCATTTT
TRBD1 | NA | TRBJ1-2 | TRBV4-1 | CASSQTGDYGYTF | TGCGCCAGCAGCCAAACAGGGGACTATGGCTACACCTTC
NA | NA | TRBJ2-1 | TRBV10-3 | CAISEWEVNEQFF | TGTGCCATCAGTGAGTGGGAGGTTAATGAGCAGTTCTTC
TRBD2 | NA | TRBJ2-7 | TRBV5-1 | CASSFEGGGASYEQYF | TGCGCCAGCAGCTTCGAGGGCGGGGGGGCGTCCTACGAGCAGTACTTC
NA | NA | TRBJ1-4 | TRBV6-6 | CASSYLEQLNEKLFF | TGTGCCAGCAGTTACCTGGAACAGCTTAATGAAAAACTGTTTTTT
NA | NA | TRBJ2-3 | TRBV30 | CAWSPYFAGRSLNPHLGDTQYF | TGTGCCTGGAGTCCCTACTTTGCGGGGAGATCTTTAAACCCACACTTGGGGGATACGCAGTATTTT
TRBD2 | NA | TRBJ2-1 | TRBV7-3 | CASSLKAGHNEQFF | TGTGCCAGCAGCTTAAAAGCGGGGCACAATGAGCAGTTCTTC
NA | once | TRBJ2-3 | TRBV5-1 | CASSLAPSTLPDTQYF | TGCGCCAGCAGCTTGGCCCCTAGCACTCTCCCAGATACGCAGTATTTT
TRBD2 | NA | TRBJ2-1 | TRBV7-9 | CASSVNPLAGRLEQFF | TGTGCCAGCAGCGTTAACCCCCTAGCGGGGAGGTTGGAGCAGTTCTTC
NA | NA | TRBJ2-3 | TRBV5-1 | CASSLLLASDTQYF | TGCGCCAGCAGCTTGTTGCTAGCGTCAGATACGCAGTATTTT
TRBD1 | few | TRBJ1-5 | TRBV6-4 | CASRNRGNNQPQHF | TGTGCCAGCAGGAACAGGGGGAATAATCAGCCCCAGCATTTT
NA | NA | TRBJ1-1 | TRBV5-4 | CASSLPGVNTEAFF | TGTGCCAGCAGCTTACCAGGGGTGAACACTGAAGCTTTCTTT
NA | NA | TRBJ2-5 | TRBV6-5 | CASSLGVGAQETQYF | TGTGCCAGCAGCCTCGGCGTTGGGGCCCAAGAGACCCAGTACTTC
NA | NA | TRBJ2-1 | TRBV5-1 | CASSTPTGSTFNEQFF | TGCGCCAGCAGCACCCCAACAGGGAGTACATTCAATGAGCAGTTCTTC
NA | NA | TRBJ1-3 | TRBV5-5 | CASSFQGSGNTIYF | TGTGCCAGCAGCTTTCAGGGCTCTGGAAACACCATATATTTT
TRBD1 | few | TRBJ2-5 | TRBV7-3 | CASSPSDRQGETQYF | TGTGCCAGCAGCCCATCTGACCGACAGGGGGAGACCCAGTACTTC
TRBD1 | NA | TRBJ2-5 | TRBV27 | CASSPGTGLYWETQYF | TGTGCCAGCAGTCCGGGGACAGGTCTATACTGGGAGACCCAGTACTTC
NA | NA | TRBJ2-5 | TRBV20-1 | CSAPIGETQYF | TGCAGTGCCCCTATCGGGGAGACCCAGTACTTC
NA | NA | TRBJ2-2 | TRBV25-1 | CASSERLGPELGELFF | TGTGCCAGCAGTGAAAGACTGGGGCCCGAGCTCGGGGAGCTGTTTTTT
TRBD2 | NA | TRBJ2-1 | TRBV5-1 | CASSLDGGAANEQFF | TGCGCCAGCAGCTTGGACGGGGGGGCGGCTAATGAGCAGTTCTTC
TRBD2 | few | TRBJ2-5 | TRBV25-1 | CASRVSGSLETQYF | TGTGCCAGCAGGGTTAGCGGGAGCCTGGAGACCCAGTACTTC
TRBD2 | NA | TRBJ2-1 | TRBV14 | CASSQRLAGQRAFNEQFF | TGTGCCAGCAGCCAGCGACTAGCGGGGCAAAGGGCATTCAATGAGCAGTTCTTC